One and the same sample provided the 22 T cell receptor beta chains below, sequenced in a study of OX40 agonist ivuxolimab in advanced cancers. This table comes from immunoSEQ multiplex PCR, and its TCRdb copy is limited to in-frame clones, with some not included. The data contain roughly 47,000 clones, about 90% of them singletons. The sample in question was CD4+ or CD8+ T cells sorted from blood, obtained in a trial of the OX40 agonist ivuxolimab. The receptors derive from an adult with an advanced solid tumor such as melanoma, head and neck, liver or kidney cancer.

This chain uses TRBV7-3 with TRBJ2-1; D ambiguous. CDR1 SGHTA and CDR2 FQGTGA come from the germline V gene. The length of the CDR3 is 13 residues. V lost 3 bases and J lost 6, with 9 bases in between. CDR3 nucleotides: TGTGCCAGCAGCTTGCAACCGGCCAATGAGCAGTTCTTC. Its protein product is CASSLQPANEQFF.

The chain is built from TRBV9 and TRBJ2-3; TRBD1 matches at 7 bases. This CDR3 comprises 16 residues. V lost 5 bases to trimming and J lost 3 bases; unmatched junction nucleotides: 12. In germline, CDR1 is SGDLS, CDR2 YYNGEE. The CDR3 sequence: CASRSPSGGDTDTQYF. The DNA of the CDR3 is TGTGCCAGCAGAAGCCCTTCAGGGGGTGATACAGATACGCAGTATTTT.

This chain uses TRBV9 with TRBJ2-5; D might be TRBD2 (5 bases). V was trimmed by 0 bases and J by 5 bases, leaving 14 bases between them. This CDR3 has 15 residues. CDR1 SGDLS and CDR2 YYNGEE come from the germline V gene. CDR3 DNA sequence: TGTGCCAGCAGCGTAGGATCGGGGATGCCGGAGACCCAGTACTTC. Protein sequence: CASSVGSGMPETQYF. Combining the CDR3 with reference TRBV9 and TRBJ2-5 gives the whole variable domain DSGVTQTPKHLITATGQRVTLRCSPRSGDLSVYWYQQSLDQGLQFLIQYYNGEERAKGNILERFSAQQFPDLHSELNLSSLELGDSALYFCASSVGSGMPETQYFGPGTRLLVL.

V is TRBV7-9 and J is TRBJ1-1, with 9 positions matching TRBD1. With 2 bases clipped from V and 5 bases from J, the junction kept 9 bases outside the gene matches. The V gene's germline CDR1 is SEHNR and CDR2 FQNEAQ (reference sequence). CDR3 length: 16 amino acids. The CDR3 is CASSLFGGTGLTEAFF. The CDR3 DNA reads TGTGCCAGCAGCTTATTCGGCGGGACAGGGCTAACTGAAGCTTTCTTT.

The chain has TRBV29-1 and TRBJ2-4; no firm D call. Between the trimmed V and J ends, which lost 0 bases and 0 bases, there was a span of 9 bases. Germline loops: CDR1 SQVTM, CDR2 ANQGSEA. The CDR3 has 15 residues. This chain's CDR3 is CSVEDPEVAKNIQYF. The CDR3 DNA reads TGCAGCGTTGAAGATCCAGAAGTAGCCAAAAACATTCAGTACTTC.

This chain joins TRBV25-1 and TRBJ2-3; 10 nucleotides match TRBD2. With V trimmed by 4 bases and J by 6 bases, 7 bases remained unmatched. CDR1 MGHDK and CDR2 SYGVNS come from the germline V gene. The CDR3 length is 15 residues. CDR3 loop: CASSAPSGGFDTQYF. CDR3 in DNA: TGTGCCAGCAGTGCACCTAGCGGGGGCTTCGATACGCAGTATTTT. Full variable domain (missing parts from reference TRBV25-1 and TRBJ2-3): EADIYQTPRYLVIGTGKKITLECSQTMGHDKMYWYQQDPGMELHLIHYSYGVNSTEKGDLSSESTVSRIRTEHFPLTLESARPSHTSQYLCASSAPSGGFDTQYFGPGTRLTVL.

The gene calls are TRBV4-3 and TRBJ1-4; the D is unclear. The germline V gene has CDR1 LGHNA and CDR2 YSLEER. Between the trimmed V and J ends, which lost 0 bases and 0 bases, there was a span of 11 bases. This CDR3 is 17 amino acids long. The CDR3 nucleotides are TGCGCCAGCAGCCAAGATGGAGGGCTCACAACTAATGAAAAACTGTTTTTT. It specifies CASSQDGGLTTNEKLFF.

This chain links TRBV19 with TRBJ2-1, with 7 bases matching TRBD1. This CDR3 is built from 13 residues. In germline, CDR1 is LNHDA, CDR2 SQIVND (reference sequence). V lost 7 bases and J lost 4; bases outside the gene matches: 4. CDR3 region: CASTGTDYNEQFF. CDR3 DNA sequence: TGTGCCAGTACCGGGACAGATTACAATGAGCAGTTCTTC.

J is TRBJ1-1 and V is TRBV4-3; D is unresolved. V lost 1 base, J lost 0 bases, and 9 bases lay in between. Germline loops: CDR1 LGHNA, CDR2 YSLEER. The CDR3 has 15 residues. The CDR3 DNA reads as TGCGCCAGCAGCCAAGTTCCAGGAATGAACACTGAAGCTTTCTTT. Protein product: CASSQVPGMNTEAFF.

The rearrangement links TRBV4-3 to TRBJ2-1, with D unresolved. This CDR3 is 16 amino acids long. V was cut by 1 base and J by 0 bases, with 10 bases left in between. From germline, CDR1 is LGHNA and CDR2 YSLEER. The CDR3 is CASSQARASSYNEQFF. CDR3 nucleotide sequence: TGCGCCAGCAGCCAAGCAAGGGCAAGCTCCTACAATGAGCAGTTCTTC.

The chain recombines TRBV12-2 with TRBJ1-1; TRBD1 is the table's D call and was not checked against the DNA. TRBV12-2 represents a pseudogene. The CDR3 sequence is 16 residues long. The DNA for the CDR3 is TGTGCAAGTCGCCGAGGAAATACAGGGAATTACACTGAAGCTTTCTTT. This sequence encodes CASRRGNTGNYTEAFF.

This sequence joins TRBV5-8 and TRBJ1-1; D unclear. CDR1 is SGHTS and CDR2 is YDEGEE in the germline V gene. The CDR3 extends over 12 amino acids. The germline V and J ends were trimmed by 1 base and 5 bases, with 6 bases remaining between them. CDR3 bases: TGTGCCAGCAGCTTGACAGTGACTGAAGCTTTCTTT. It encodes CASSLTVTEAFF. The whole variable domain, remainder taken from reference TRBV5-8 and TRBJ1-1, is EAGVTQSPTHLIKTRGQQATLRCSPISGHTSVYWYQQALGLGLQFLLWYDEGEERNRGNFPPRFSGRQFPNYSSELNVNALELEDSALYLCASSLTVTEAFFGQGTRLTVV.

The rearrangement joins TRBV6-5 to TRBJ2-1; 7 bases fit TRBD1. The germline gives CDR1 MNHEY, CDR2 SVGAGI. J was trimmed by 7 bases and V by 0 bases; bases with no gene match: 0. The CDR3 spans 13 residues. Written as DNA, the CDR3 is TGTGCCAGCAGTTACTCGACAGGGAATGAGCAGTTCTTC. Its protein product is CASSYSTGNEQFF.

J is TRBJ1-2 and V is TRBV5-1, with 8 bases fitting TRBD1. This CDR3 is 14 amino acids long. V shed 4 bases, J shed 4 bases, and the junction held 6 bases outside the gene matches. CDR1 and CDR2 from the germline V gene are SGHRS and YFSETQ. CDR3 in amino acids: CASSGDRRGYGYTF. CDR3 in DNA: TGCGCCAGCAGCGGGGACAGGAGAGGCTATGGCTACACCTTC.

The V gene is TRBV11-2, the J gene TRBJ2-1; D gene ambiguous. CDR1 and CDR2 (germline): SGHAT, FQNNGV. The CDR3 runs to 13 residues. Trimming left V 1 base short and J 6 bases short, with 7 bases between. The CDR3 DNA sequence: TGTGCCAGCAGCTTAGGGGCAGGCAATGAGCAGTTCTTC. It yields the protein CASSLGAGNEQFF.

This clone was observed once. This chain joins TRBV9 and TRBJ2-1, with 7 bases matching TRBD2. CDR1 and CDR2 from the germline V gene are SGDLS and YYNGEE. The CDR3 consists of 16 residues. The ends lost 0 bases at V and 12 bases at J; junction bases unmatched: 15. The CDR3 DNA reads as TGTGCCAGCAGCGTAGCTAGCGGTCCCCGAGAGCAATGGCAGTTCTTC. Its protein product is CASSVASGPREQWQFF.

This sequence joins TRBV7-2 and TRBJ2-7, with D hard to call. Trimming cost V 4 bases and J 5 bases, with 15 bases left between them. The length of the CDR3 is 14 residues. Looked up from germline, CDR1 is SGHTA and CDR2 is FQGNSA. The CDR3 nucleotides read TGTGCCAGCAGCTCAAGCGACACCCCCAACGAGCAGTACTTC. Translated, it gives CASSSSDTPNEQYF.

The gene calls are TRBV10-3 and TRBJ1-1; D ambiguous. CDR3 length equals 18 residues. Germline V gene sequence: CDR1 ENHRY, CDR2 SYGVKD. Trimming stripped 2 bases from V and 0 bases from J, with 19 bases between. The CDR3 protein is CAISEPVAGYSMNTEAFF. The CDR3 coding sequence is TGTGCCATCAGTGAGCCTGTAGCAGGCTACTCCATGAACACTGAAGCTTTCTTT.

The chain links TRBV9 to TRBJ2-2; D unclear. The CDR3 runs to 12 residues. The germline CDR1 and CDR2 sequences are SGDLS and YYNGEE. V was shortened by 4 bases and J by 4 bases, with 5 bases between the two germline ends. The CDR3: CASSSFTGELFF. CDR3 in DNA: TGTGCCAGCAGCTCCTTCACCGGGGAGCTGTTTTTT.

The V and J genes are TRBV6-5 and TRBJ1-2; possible D gene TRBD1, 5 bases. The V end lost 4 bases, the J end lost 5 bases, and 17 bases lay between the germline ends. This CDR3 spans 15 amino acids. Germline V gene sequence: CDR1 MNHEY, CDR2 SVGAGI. As DNA, the CDR3 is TGTGCCAGCAGTTTAAGCGGCCACAGGCCTTATGGCTACACCTTC. Translated: CASSLSGHRPYGYTF.

V gene TRBV9 combines with J gene TRBJ2-7; 7 nucleotides agree with TRBD1. This CDR3 comprises 15 residues. Losses at the gene ends were 0 bases for V and 0 bases for J; bases not matched to a gene: 3. Germline V gene lookup returns CDR1 SGDLS and CDR2 YYNGEE. CDR3 nucleotides: TGTGCCAGCAGCGTAGGTCAGGGGGTCTCCTACGAGCAGTACTTC. Its protein is CASSVGQGVSYEQYF.

The chain recombines TRBV4-1 with TRBJ2-1, with 7 bases that match TRBD2. The CDR3 extends over 16 amino acids. Germline lookup yields CDR1 MGHRA and CDR2 YSYEKL. Trimming cost V 2 bases and J 1 base; bases outside gene matches: 5. The CDR3 DNA reads as TGCGCCAGCAGCCAACAAACGGGAGGATCCTACAATGAGCAGTTCTTC. Its translation is CASSQQTGGSYNEQFF.